This TCR beta chain appears in the sequencing data of a study of identical twins. Trimming pared 4 bases from V and 6 bases from J, leaving 16 bases between. The V gene's germline CDR1 is SGHDT and CDR2 YYEEEE. The length of the CDR3 is 15 residues. This clonotype was detected only a few times. MiXCR, applied by TCRdb to the 5' RACE reads, yields one record per CDR3 protein. The data hold 260,000 or so distinct CDR3 sequences, with approximately 7.9% observed a single time. These data were also reused for a study on yellow fever vaccine responses in identical twins.

The rearrangement uses TRBV5-6 and TRBJ2-2, with D perhaps TRBD2 (5 bases). The sequenced material came from CD8+ T cells sorted from blood. The TCR sequence derives from a woman aged 18 to 35 in good health. The CDR3: CASSDVFEGAGELFF. The CDR3 region has the DNA TGTGCCAGCAGCGACGTTTTCGAGGGTGCCGGGGAGCTGTTTTTT.